The rows below give T cell receptor beta chains drawn from one sample of a study of shared clonotypes between healthy human individuals. TCRdb's table, derived via immunoSEQ multiplex PCR, lists solely in-frame clones and lacks some. This table has around 1.1 million clones, approximately 78% appearing once. The sequenced material came from memory CD4+ T cells from PBMCs. Every receptor here comes from a man between 18 and 29 years old in good health. Some clones in this sample may be carry-over from other donors' samples. The CDR3 runs from the conserved cysteine through the conserved F or W. A D gene is named only where the DNA matches it firmly. Expanded clones get a size class; other rows say once, few or many, or leave the size out.

d_gene,j_gene,v_gene,abundance,CDR3aa,CDR3nt
.,TRBJ2-5,TRBV7-9,.,CASSPPGTETQYF,TGTGCCAGCAGCCCTCCAGGGACGGAGACCCAGTACTTC
TRBD2,TRBJ2-1,TRBV7-3,.,CASSPSGTSVNEQFF,TGTGCCAGCAGCCCCTCCGGGACTAGCGTTAATGAGCAGTTCTTC
.,TRBJ2-2,TRBV2,.,CASSAAGSRDTGELFF,TGTGCCAGCAGTGCCGCAGGGTCTAGGGACACCGGGGAGCTGTTTTTT
.,TRBJ1-2,TRBV30,.,CAWTTDNYGYTF,TGTGCCTGGACGACGGACAACTATGGCTACACCTTC
.,TRBJ1-1,TRBV19,.,CASSTPDRRTEAFF,TGTGCCAGTAGTACTCCTGACAGGCGCACTGAAGCTTTCTTT
.,TRBJ2-1,TRBV5-1,.,CASSLGTGTINEQFF,TGCGCCAGCAGCTTGGGTACCGGGACCATCAATGAGCAGTTCTTC
TRBD2,TRBJ2-5,TRBV2,.,CASTPSGTETQYF,TGTGCCAGCACCCCTAGCGGGACGGAGACCCAGTACTTC
.,TRBJ1-4,TRBV29-1,few,CSVEVPGGDEKLFF,TGCAGCGTTGAAGTTCCGGGAGGGGATGAAAAACTGTTTTTT
.,TRBJ2-1,TRBV28,once,CASKAGGSYNEQFF,TGTGCCAGCAAGGCCGGAGGCTCCTACAATGAGCAGTTCTTC
.,TRBJ2-7,TRBV6-5,.,CASREGRGKYF,TGTGCCAGCAGGGAGGGGCGAGGGAAGTACTTC
TRBD1,TRBJ1-1,TRBV15,.,CATSRGQGAEAFF,TGTGCCACCAGCAGAGGACAGGGGGCTGAAGCTTTCTTT
.,TRBJ2-7,TRBV29-1,.,CSVGPGRPANEQYF,TGCAGCGTTGGGCCAGGACGGCCTGCGAACGAGCAGTACTTC
.,TRBJ1-5,TRBV4-2,.,CASSQESNQPQHF,TGTGCCAGCAGCCAAGAGAGCAATCAGCCCCAGCATTTT
TRBD2,TRBJ2-3,TRBV9,many,CASSVVGLAADTQYF,TGTGCCAGCAGCGTAGTTGGACTAGCAGCAGATACGCAGTATTTT
.,TRBJ1-1,TRBV18,.,CASSPPGDTEAFF,TGTGCCAGCTCACCACCTGGGGACACTGAAGCTTTCTTT
TRBD2,TRBJ2-7,TRBV7-9,.,CASASSPPLAAYEQYF,TGTGCCAGCGCCTCCTCACCTCCCCTAGCGGCCTACGAGCAGTACTTC
.,TRBJ1-1,TRBV5-1,.,CASSSGTYSRTEAFF,TGCGCCAGCAGCTCCGGGACATATTCGCGCACTGAAGCTTTCTTT
.,TRBJ1-2,TRBV9,.,CASNPQGLAGYTF,TGTGCCAGCAACCCCCAGGGACTTGCTGGCTACACCTTC